This T cell receptor (beta chain) was obtained from a study of cytomegalovirus exposure and HLA in healthy donors. General study points: In a later analysis, productive TCRs from donors in an Asian-associated ancestry cluster reportedly carried fewer N-insertions than the cohort mean. Cytomegalovirus status was reportedly diagnosed by the classifier with high specificity and sensitivity.

Primers for the PCR totalled 60 Vbeta and 13 Jbeta. Clones were read by immunoSEQ multiplex PCR, and TCRdb kept only the in-frame ones, dropping some. Of some 98,000 clones listed, 81% are singletons. Concerning this clone itself: Its antigen is unknown.

The CDR3 has 12 residues. The germline V gene encodes CDR1 MNHNY and CDR2 SVGAGI (reference sequence). J was trimmed by 3 bases and V by 10 bases; bases with no gene match: 4. The sequenced sample was PBMCs. The clonotype originates from a man aged 40-49 years in good health and CMV-seronegative. The J gene is TRBJ2-3, the V gene TRBV6-6, with 7 bases identical to TRBD1. The DNA of the CDR3 is TGTGCCACCCGACAGGGAACAGATACGCAGTATTTT. Its protein is CATRQGTDTQYF.